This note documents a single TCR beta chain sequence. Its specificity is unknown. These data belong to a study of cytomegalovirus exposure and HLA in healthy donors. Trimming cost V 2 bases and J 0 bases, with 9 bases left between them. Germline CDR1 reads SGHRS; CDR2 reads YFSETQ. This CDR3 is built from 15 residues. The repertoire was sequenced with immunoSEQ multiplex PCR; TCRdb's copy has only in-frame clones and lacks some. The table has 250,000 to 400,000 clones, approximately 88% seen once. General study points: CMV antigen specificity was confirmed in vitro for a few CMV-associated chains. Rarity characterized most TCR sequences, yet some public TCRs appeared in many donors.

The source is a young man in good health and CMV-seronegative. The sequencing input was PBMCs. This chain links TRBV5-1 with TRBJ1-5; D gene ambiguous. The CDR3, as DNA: TGCGCCAGCAGCTTAATACCCGGTAGCAATCAGCCCCAGCATTTT. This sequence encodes CASSLIPGSNQPQHF.